This T cell receptor beta chain was captured by sequencing in a study of human T cells and chemical hapten exposure. This clonotype has only a few counts. TCRdb redid the calling of the RACE reads with MiXCR, one entry per CDR3 protein. Altogether over 100,000 distinct CDR3 sequences are present, 9% to 10% being singletons, with the ten largest covering 1.5% to 2%. V lost 2 bases to trimming and J lost 2 bases, with 9 bases between them. The CDR3 totals 14 residues. Germline V lookup: CDR1 LGHDT, CDR2 YNNKEL (reference sequence). Time point defined: healthy volunteer bleed at 2 weeks. It was unfractionated whole blood from which total RNA was extracted.

The V call is TRBV3-1, the J call TRBJ2-5; D remains ambiguous. Sequences were obtained from whole blood. The sequence came from a male donor in good health. Some clones in this sample may be carry-over from other donors' samples. The CDR3 sequence: CASSQRTVQETQYF. CDR3 DNA: TGTGCCAGCAGCCAAAGGACGGTACAAGAGACCCAGTACTTC.